The present T cell receptor (beta chain) was sequenced within a study of cytomegalovirus exposure and HLA in healthy donors. Findings of the study overall: In vitro checks showed that a few CMV-associated chains really do target CMV antigens. In a later analysis, HLA-C alleles had the fewest associated TCRs, DRB1 alleles the most.

PCR employed 60 Vbeta and 13 Jbeta primers. The data were produced by immunoSEQ multiplex PCR, yet TCRdb's version contains in-frame clones alone and is incomplete. The sample comprises 150,000 to 200,000 clones, about three quarters of which are singletons, and roughly 1.1% rests with the top ten. With V trimmed by 1 base and J by 0 bases, 0 bases remained unmatched. In germline, CDR1 is LGHNA, CDR2 YSLEER. The CDR3 runs to 16 residues. This clone was detected ten times or more. Antigen specificity is unknown. This chain links TRBV4-3 with TRBJ2-6, with TRBD1 matching over 7 bases. This TCR derives from a woman in her 40s in good health and CMV-seronegative. The sample taken for sequencing was PBMCs. The CDR3 sequence: CASSQAGGSGANVLTF. The CDR3 coding sequence is TGCGCCAGCAGCCAAGCAGGGGGCTCTGGGGCCAACGTCCTGACTTTC.